The next 25 T cell receptor beta chains were all read from a single sample in a study of blood T cell repertoires in COVID-19. TCRdb's copy holds only in-frame clones and misses some; the assay was immunoSEQ multiplex PCR. Altogether over 130,000 clones are present, about nine tenths being singletons, with the ten largest covering over 3.5%. The sample was peripheral blood. These TCRs come from a woman aged 60-75 years with active or convalescent COVID-19.

This sequence joins TRBV5-1 and TRBJ2-5, with 7 bases fitting TRBD1. The trim removed 3 bases at V and 0 bases at J, leaving 2 bases unmatched. The germline V gene encodes CDR1 SGHRS and CDR2 YFSETQ. The CDR3 extends over 14 amino acids. CDR3 sequence: CASSSGTDQETQYF. Written as DNA, the CDR3 is TGCGCCAGCAGCTCCGGGACAGACCAAGAGACCCAGTACTTC.

The J gene is TRBJ1-2, the V gene TRBV3-1 (or the pseudogene TRBV3-2), with unresolved D. The V end lost 0 bases, the J end lost 0 bases, and 32 bases lay between the germline ends. The CDR3 is 23 amino acids. The germline V gene has CDR1 LGHDT and CDR2 YNNKEL (reference sequence). The chain's CDR3 is CASSQDQLDIPPGGKRANYGYTF. The DNA for the CDR3 is TGTGCCAGCAGCCAAGATCAACTGGATATTCCCCCCGGAGGAAAAAGAGCTAACTATGGCTACACCTTC.

This clone was observed a handful of times. V and J are TRBV6-5 and TRBJ2-6; a possible D gene is TRBD1 (5 bases). V was pared by 2 bases and J by 0 bases, with 5 bases between. The CDR3 length is 15 residues. Looked up from germline, CDR1 is MNHEY and CDR2 is SVGAGI. The CDR3 here is CASSYDSSGANVLTF. In DNA, the CDR3 is TGTGCCAGCAGTTACGACAGCTCTGGGGCCAACGTCCTGACTTTC.

This chain uses TRBV6-5 with TRBJ2-7, with no clear D. The CDR3 contains 15 residues. V lost 0 bases to trimming and J lost 4 bases, with 13 bases between them. Germline V CDR1 and CDR2: MNHEY, SVGAGI. CDR3 DNA: TGTGCCAGCAGTTACTCGATGGGCCTCTCGTACGAGCAGTACTTC. Translated: CASSYSMGLSYEQYF.

The V and J genes are TRBV3-1 (or the pseudogene TRBV3-2) and TRBJ2-7; the D is unclear. There are 12 residues in the CDR3. Germline CDR1 is LGHDT and CDR2 is YNNKEL (reference sequence). V lost 5 bases to trimming and J lost 0 bases, with 5 bases between them. This CDR3 reads CASSKSSYEQYF. The CDR3 region has the DNA TGTGCCAGCAGCAAGAGCTCCTACGAGCAGTACTTC.

In its sample, this clone was seen a few times. The chain recombines TRBV14 with TRBJ2-2; D is undetermined. Germline loops: CDR1 SGHDN, CDR2 FVKESK. V gave up 1 base and J gave up 4 bases, with 10 bases separating them. The CDR3 is 15 residues long. The CDR3 sequence is CASSQVGPGTGELFF. The CDR3 DNA reads TGTGCCAGCAGCCAAGTCGGCCCGGGCACCGGGGAGCTGTTTTTT.

This clone was detected a few times. This chain uses TRBV18 with TRBJ2-5; D ambiguous. CDR1 is KGHSH and CDR2 is LQKENI in the germline V gene. V shed 3 bases and J shed 4 bases, with 9 bases lying between them. This CDR3 comprises 13 residues. CDR3 loop: CASSPYSVETQYF. In DNA form, the CDR3 reads TGTGCCAGCTCACCGTATAGTGTAGAGACCCAGTACTTC.

The CDR3: CSASDQGINEQYF. The CDR3 DNA follows: TGCAGTGCTAGTGATCAGGGTATAAACGAGCAGTACTTC. The V and J genes are TRBV20-1 and TRBJ2-7, with D perhaps matching TRBD1 (5 bases). The germline CDR1 and CDR2 sequences are DFQATT and SNEGSKA (reference sequence). This CDR3 spans 13 amino acids. V shed 3 bases and J shed 5 bases, with 14 bases lying between them.

CDR3 region: CASSSAGYSGNTIYF. The DNA for the CDR3 is TGTGCCAGCAGCTCTGCAGGGTACTCTGGAAACACCATATATTTT. The J gene is TRBJ1-3, the V gene TRBV7-8, with TRBD1 as a possible D gene (5 bases). There are 15 residues in the CDR3. Trimming removed 4 bases from V and 0 bases from J, with 10 bases in between. From germline, CDR1 is SGHVS and CDR2 FQNEAQ.

The rearrangement joins TRBV7-9 to TRBJ1-1; D possibly corresponds to TRBD1 (6 bases). Per the germline V gene, CDR1 is SEHNR and CDR2 is FQNEAQ (reference sequence). Trimming took off 3 bases at V and 3 bases at J, with 8 bases between the two ends. The CDR3 is made up of 13 amino acids. The chain's CDR3 is CASSLQGYTEAFF. CDR3 sequence (DNA): TGTGCCAGCAGCTTGCAGGGGTACACTGAAGCTTTCTTT. The full variable domain, rest sourced from reference TRBV7-9 and TRBJ1-1, is DTGVSQNPRHKITKRGQNVTFRCDPISEHNRLYWYRQTLGQGPEFLTYFQNEAQLEKSRLLSDRFSAERPKGSFSTLEIQRTEQGDSAMYLCASSLQGYTEAFFGQGTRLTVV.

The V gene is TRBV5-1, the J gene TRBJ1-2, with 10 bases matching TRBD1. V shed 3 bases and J 2 bases; nucleotides not matched to a gene: 1. Germline loops: CDR1 SGHRS, CDR2 YFSETQ. The CDR3 sequence is 14 residues long. For the CDR3, the DNA is TGCGCCAGCAGCTCGGGACAGGGGAACTATGGCTACACCTTC. It is translated as CASSSGQGNYGYTF. The entire variable domain, with the rest obtained from reference TRBV5-1 and TRBJ1-2, is as follows: KAGVTQTPRYLIKTRGQQVTLSCSPISGHRSVSWYQQTPGQGLQFLFEYFSETQRNKGNFPGRFSGRQFSNSRSEMNVSTLELGDSALYLCASSSGQGNYGYTFGSGTRLTVV.

This chain uses TRBV4-1 with TRBJ1-1; D remains ambiguous. CDR3 length: 16 amino acids. The V end was cut by 5 bases, the J end by 3 bases, with 19 bases between. Germline values: CDR1 MGHRA, CDR2 YSYEKL. The CDR3 region has the DNA TGCGCCAGCAGCGAAAGTAGAGGTACACTCTACACTGAAGCTTTCTTT. Translating it yields CASSESRGTLYTEAFF.

The genes are TRBV14 and TRBJ1-1, with a tentative D call TRBD1 (6 bases). Germline V gene sequence: CDR1 SGHDN, CDR2 FVKESK. Trimming took off 9 bases at V and 5 bases at J, with 19 bases between the two ends. The CDR3 length is 14 residues. DNA for the CDR3: TGTGCCAGTTTTTCCGCGGGGGGCGGAACTGAAGCTTTCTTT. Translation gives CASFSAGGGTEAFF. Combining the CDR3 with reference TRBV14 and TRBJ1-1 gives the whole variable domain EAGVTQFPSHSVIEKGQTVTLRCDPISGHDNLYWYRRVMGKEIKFLLHFVKESKQDESGMPNNRFLAERTGGTYSTLKVQPAELEDSGVYFCASFSAGGGTEAFFGQGTRLTVV.

The chain has TRBV7-2 and TRBJ2-1, with 9 bases matching TRBD1. Germline CDR1 and CDR2: SGHTA and FQGNSA. Trimming took 5 bases from V and 2 from J; bases not matched to a gene: 13. This CDR3 contains 18 residues. This chain's CDR3 is CASSHYYETGGAYNEQFF. CDR3 DNA: TGTGCCAGCAGCCACTACTACGAAACAGGGGGCGCCTACAATGAGCAGTTCTTC.

The rearrangement links TRBV7-2 to TRBJ1-2; TRBD1 aligns across 8 bases. The CDR3 runs to 15 residues. CDR1 and CDR2 (germline): SGHTA, FQGNSA. V trimming: 5 bases; J trimming: 4 bases; junction bases outside the gene matches: 9. CDR3: CASSQQGADGYGYTF. The CDR3 DNA is TGTGCCAGCAGCCAGCAGGGGGCGGATGGCTATGGCTACACCTTC. Together with reference TRBV7-2 and TRBJ1-2, the CDR3 gives the full variable domain: GAGVSQSPSNKVTEKGKDVELRCDPISGHTALYWYRQSLGQGLEFLIYFQGNSAPDKSGLPSDRFSAERTGGSVSTLTIQRTQQEDSAVYLCASSQQGADGYGYTFGSGTRLTVV.

V gene TRBV6-4 combines with J gene TRBJ1-4, with D possibly matching TRBD1 (5 bases). This CDR3 spans 14 amino acids. Germline assignment: CDR1 MRHNA and CDR2 SNTAGT. The V end was cut by 6 bases, the J end by 4 bases, with 12 bases between. CDR3 region: CASRRQHINEKLFF. The CDR3 DNA follows: TGTGCCAGCAGAAGACAGCATATTAATGAAAAACTGTTTTTT.

The table lists this clone with a few counts. The chain is built from TRBV12-5 and TRBJ2-1, with a weak D call TRBD2 (5 bases). V lost 3 bases and J 10 bases, leaving 10 bases between the germline ends. Germline loops: CDR1 LGHNT, CDR2 FRNRAP. There are 12 residues in the CDR3. The CDR3 DNA follows: TGTGCTAGTGGTTTCGGGGAGTCAGAGCAGTTCTTC. Amino acid sequence: CASGFGESEQFF.

CDR3 sequence reads: CASSAEPAGGIDTQYF. The CDR3 DNA reads TGCGCCAGCAGCGCCGAGCCGGCGGGGGGGATAGATACGCAGTATTTT. The J gene is TRBJ2-3, the V gene TRBV4-1; 9 nucleotides line up with TRBD2. Trimming at V came to 5 bases and at J to 5 bases, leaving 11 bases not matched to a gene. Germline V lookup: CDR1 MGHRA, CDR2 YSYEKL. The CDR3 covers 16 residues.

V gene TRBV4-1 combines with J gene TRBJ2-3; 8 bases are a match to TRBD2. Per germline, CDR1 MGHRA and CDR2 YSYEKL. The CDR3 is 16 residues long. Trimming cost V 1 base and J 3 bases; bases outside gene matches: 6. The CDR3 nucleotides are TGCGCCAGCAGCCAAGTTGCTCAGCGGGGGACAGATACGCAGTATTTT. It specifies CASSQVAQRGTDTQYF.

The chain employs TRBV2 and TRBJ2-1; 7 bases match TRBD2. From germline, CDR1 is SNHLY and CDR2 FYNNEI. CDR3 length: 15 amino acids. Losses at the gene ends were 4 bases for V and 8 bases for J; bases not matched to a gene: 11. DNA for the CDR3: TGTGCCAGCAGTGTCGGGACTACACCCGCCGATGAGCAGTTCTTC. It yields the protein CASSVGTTPADEQFF.

The V gene is TRBV18, the J gene TRBJ2-1; TRBD2 is a possible D gene (6 bases). Deletions cut 3 bases from V and 5 bases from J, with 14 bases between. This CDR3 comprises 15 residues. Germline V gives CDR1 KGHSH, CDR2 LQKENI. DNA for the CDR3: TGTGCCAGCTCACCGTTCGCGGGATCAAACAATGAGCAGTTCTTC. Translation: CASSPFAGSNNEQFF.

The chain uses TRBV10-1 and TRBJ2-7; TRBD2 aligns across 8 bases. The V segment lost 3 bases and the J segment 4 bases; nucleotides outside the gene matches: 5. Germline loops: CDR1 WNHNN, CDR2 SYGVQD (reference sequence). CDR3 length: 14 amino acids. CDR3 sequence: CASSEKRGTYEQYF. As DNA, the CDR3 is TGCGCCAGCAGTGAAAAGCGGGGGACTTACGAGCAGTACTTC.

This clone was recorded once. The chain links TRBV19 to TRBJ1-1; D call uncertain. The V end lost 4 bases, the J end lost 2 bases, and 17 bases lay between the germline ends. This CDR3 contains 16 residues. The germline gives CDR1 LNHDA, CDR2 SQIVND (reference sequence). CDR3 sequence: CASSRGGPLLNTEAFF. The DNA for the CDR3 is TGTGCCAGTAGTAGAGGAGGTCCTCTTTTAAACACTGAAGCTTTCTTT. The whole variable domain, filled in from reference TRBV19 and TRBJ1-1, reads DGGITQSPKYLFRKEGQNVTLSCEQNLNHDAMYWYRQDPGQGLRLIYYSQIVNDFQKGDIAEGYSVSREKKESFPLTVTSAQKNPTAFYLCASSRGGPLLNTEAFFGQGTRLTVV.

The chain combines TRBV18 with TRBJ2-2, with 7 bases that match TRBD1. Germline V gene sequence: CDR1 KGHSH, CDR2 LQKENI. J was trimmed by 3 bases and V by 5 bases; bases with no gene match: 9. The CDR3 covers 16 residues. The CDR3 region has the DNA TGTGCCAGCTCATACACCGGACAGGCAGACACCGGGGAGCTGTTTTTT. Its protein product is CASSYTGQADTGELFF.

The chain has TRBV13 and TRBJ1-5; 10 bases are a match to TRBD1. Germline-derived CDR1 and CDR2 are PRHDT and FYEKMQ (reference sequence). The CDR3 has 16 residues. Unmatched junction bases numbered 7, after V lost 1 base and J lost 7 bases. The CDR3 region has the DNA TGTGCCAGCAGCTTAGCTTCCGGGACAGGGGACCAGCCCCAGCATTTT. Residues: CASSLASGTGDQPQHF.